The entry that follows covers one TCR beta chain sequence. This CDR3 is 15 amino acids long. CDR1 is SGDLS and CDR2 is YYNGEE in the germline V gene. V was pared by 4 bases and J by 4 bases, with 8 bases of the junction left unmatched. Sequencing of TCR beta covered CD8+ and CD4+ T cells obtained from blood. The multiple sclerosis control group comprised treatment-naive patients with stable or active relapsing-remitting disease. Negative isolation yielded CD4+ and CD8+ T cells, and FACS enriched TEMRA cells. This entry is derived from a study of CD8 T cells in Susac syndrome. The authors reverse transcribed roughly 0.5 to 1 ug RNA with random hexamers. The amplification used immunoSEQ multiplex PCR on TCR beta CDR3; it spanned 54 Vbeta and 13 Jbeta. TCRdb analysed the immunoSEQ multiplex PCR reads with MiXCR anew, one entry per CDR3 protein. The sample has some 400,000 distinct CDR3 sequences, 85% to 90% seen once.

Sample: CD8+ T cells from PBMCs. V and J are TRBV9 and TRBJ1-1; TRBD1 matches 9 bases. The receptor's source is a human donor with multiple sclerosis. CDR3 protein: CASSLTGGAVTEAFF. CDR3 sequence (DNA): TGTGCCAGCAGCCTTACAGGGGGCGCGGTCACTGAAGCTTTCTTT.